This T cell receptor beta chain was identified during a study of CD8 T cells in Susac syndrome. An amount of RNA that ranged from roughly 0.45 to 1 ug was reverse transcribed with random hexamers. Via MiXCR, TCRdb re-called the immunoSEQ multiplex PCR reads, giving one row per CDR3 protein. The profile shows some 240,000 distinct CDR3 sequences, about 96% of them singletons. CDR1 is DFQATT and CDR2 is SNEGSKA in the germline V gene (reference sequence). This CDR3 comprises 13 residues. J lost 8 bases, V lost 0 bases, and 3 bases had no gene match. The sample taken for sequencing was CD4+ T cells from PBMCs. The rearrangement uses TRBV20-1 and TRBJ2-2; TRBD2 aligns across 7 bases. This clonotype was sampled from a human donor with Susac syndrome. CDR3 coding DNA: TGCAGTGCTAGAGACCGACTAGCAGGGGAGCTGTTTTTT. Translated, it gives CSARDRLAGELFF.